Below, one T cell receptor (beta chain) is given with its context. It has no known antigen specificity. It has no much larger one-base neighbor in the sample; base qualities were not kept. These data originate in a study of blood T cell repertoires in COVID-19 (dated by TCRdb to the early 2020s). About the full investigation: Samples covering the acute and convalescent phases of COVID-19 were provided by collaborators in the United States, Italy and Spain. The repertoires were released in a freely available public database meant as a resource for research on the immune response to SARS-CoV-2. Where HLA class I and class II types were available, the types were taken from metadata supplied by the sample provider, not from assay-based typing. The material from the prospective study consisted of cDNA or gDNA derived from T cells, B-cell-depleted T cells, or PBMCs. Subjects who had been exposed to COVID-19, were actively infected with it, or had recovered from it provided the deeply sampled blood TCRbeta repertoires that made up the dataset. A de-identified subject ID, COVID-19 status, age in years and sex were almost always included in the sample metadata. The samples were drawn from two sources: the first 160 participants of the ongoing ImmuneRACE study, and fewer than 1,500 subjects contributed by 6 global collaborators.

Points the paper makes about the study in general: The quantity of clinical and demographic metadata differed by source and by participant and was supplied without curation.

The CDR3 goes from the cysteine to the phenylalanine over 13 residues. Left in the record is the CDR3 DNA by itself, 39 bases read in frame from the first base. Trimming takes 1 base from V and 6 bases from J, and the germline ends sit 11 bases apart. Sequences SGHRS (CDR1) and YFSETQ (CDR2) are obtained from the germline V gene. In the prospective study, participants were roughly 18 to 100 years old, resided in about two dozen geographic areas of the United States, and were enrolled through a virtual design. Cohort assignment in the prospective study relied on participant-reported clinical history from a screening survey and a study questionnaire. Recovered participants in ImmuneRACE Cohort 3 were defined as having two consecutive negative NP/OP PCR tests, clearance from a healthcare professional, or resolution of symptoms. In the prospective study, whole blood, serum and a nasopharyngeal or oropharyngeal swab were collected from each participant by mobile phlebotomists. Prospective study participants could optionally give additional blood draws and questionnaires over an approximately 2-month period. Prospective study blood samples were shipped either frozen or at room temperature before DNA extraction.

TCRbeta CDR3 regions were amplified from genomic DNA using the immunoSEQ Assay, a bias-controlled multiplex PCR. Per the original workflow: The number of nucleated cells in each sample was estimated from the amplification of reference gene primers within the assay. To quantify the absolute abundance of each unique TCRbeta CDR3 rearrangement, sequence reads were collapsed and filtered. For each sample, productive Simpson clonality was calculated as the square root of Simpson's diversity index over productive rearrangements. Sourced from immuneACCESS, this table was stored by TCRdb with only in-frame sequences that have V and J called. A share of the clones is absent; for the studies checked, an unresolved V gene accounts for under half, and the remainder has no known explanation. Clonal size and the V and J genes are those of that table, whereas D and trimming came from the DNA. This sample has under 300,000 clones in its table, and roughly 86% of those were observed once. Of the sample, around 0.9% falls within the top ten clones.

The receptor's source is a woman under 40 who had recovered from COVID-19. This receptor chain uses TRBV5-1 and TRBJ2-7, with the identity of the D gene unclear. The specimen was PBMCs or T cells enriched from blood (not recorded which). The DNA sequence reads TGCGCCAGCAGCTTGTATGATAGAGGCGAGCAGTACTTC. Its product reads: CASSLYDRGEQYF. The CDR3 plus the reference TRBV5-1 and TRBJ2-7 genes for the other parts give the full variable domain: KAGVTQTPRYLIKTRGQQVTLSCSPISGHRSVSWYQQTPGQGLQFLFEYFSETQRNKGNFPGRFSGRQFSNSRSEMNVSTLELGDSALYLCASSLYDRGEQYFGPGTRLTVT.